This section outlines one T cell receptor (beta chain) sequence together with its context. Germline lookup yields CDR1 MGHDK and CDR2 SYGVNS. With 3 bases removed from V and 5 bases from J, the gap between germline ends came to 10 bases. The CDR3 runs 14 residues. The entry originates in a study of CD8+ T cells in alopecia areata. Across the whole study: Tofacitinib continued for 6 to 18 months and was then withheld for 6 months.

Described treatment: oral pan-JAK inhibitor, 5-10 mg twice daily. Extracted RNA was reverse transcribed, and the resulting cDNA served as sequencing template. Sequencing used immunoSEQ multiplex PCR; TCRdb keeps in-frame clones, though not all of them. The sample has about 140,000 clones, around 86% seen once. This clonotype was sampled from a human donor with alopecia areata. The chain joins TRBV25-1 to TRBJ2-2; D is unresolved. The source was CD8+ T cells sorted from blood, collected at week 4, from a patient treated with tofacitinib. The CDR3 here is CASSEHSRTGELFF. The CDR3 DNA is TGTGCCAGCAGTGAGCACAGCCGGACCGGGGAGCTGTTTTTT.